The 32 T cell receptor beta chains in this list originate from one sample, sequenced in a study of blood T cell repertoires in COVID-19. Sequenced by immunoSEQ multiplex PCR; TCRdb stores in-frame clones only, minus some. The sample holds about 310,000 clones; 70% to 90% are singletons and the top ten take 1.3%. Sequences were obtained from peripheral blood. Every receptor here comes from a man between 65 and 80 years old with acute or convalescent COVID-19.

The J gene is TRBJ1-2, the V gene TRBV4-3; D is undetermined. The CDR3 spans 15 residues. Trimming pared 0 bases from V and 3 bases from J, leaving 11 bases between. The germline gives CDR1 LGHNA, CDR2 YSLEER. The CDR3 region is CASSQDLDSYYGYTF. In DNA, the CDR3 is TGCGCCAGCAGCCAAGATTTGGATAGCTACTATGGCTACACCTTC.

This chain links TRBV19 with TRBJ2-4, with 15 bases that match TRBD2. Germline V lookup: CDR1 LNHDA, CDR2 SQIVND (reference sequence). This CDR3 is built from 16 residues. With 6 bases clipped from V and 2 bases from J, the junction kept 2 bases outside the gene matches. This chain's CDR3 is CASSGTSGRTKNIQYF. The CDR3 bases are TGTGCCAGTAGCGGGACTAGCGGGAGGACCAAAAACATTCAGTACTTC.

The chain has TRBV4-2 and TRBJ1-6; D unclear. Trimming took 0 bases from V and 7 from J, leaving 13 bases between them. From germline, CDR1 is LGHNA and CDR2 YNFKEQ. This CDR3 is built from 16 residues. In DNA form, the CDR3 reads TGTGCCAGCAGCCAAGAGGTAACCTCCGGGAATTCACCCCTCCACTTT. It codes for CASSQEVTSGNSPLHF.

The chain employs TRBV10-3 and TRBJ2-3; tentative D call: TRBD1 (5 bases). Germline loops: CDR1 ENHRY, CDR2 SYGVKD. This CDR3 contains 14 residues. Trimming stripped 2 bases from V and 4 bases from J, with 10 bases between. The CDR3 region has the DNA TGTGCCATCAGTGAGCGGATAGGGGCAGATACGCAGTATTTT. Translation gives CAISERIGADTQYF.

The table lists this clone with a few counts. The rearrangement joins TRBV7-9 to TRBJ2-2; tentative D call: TRBD2 (6 bases). The CDR3 has 15 residues. Germline CDR1 and CDR2: SEHNR and FQNEAQ (reference sequence). The germline V and J ends were trimmed by 4 bases and 3 bases, with 12 bases remaining between them. The CDR3 loop reads CASSSLAVDTGELFF. In nucleotides, the CDR3 is TGTGCCAGCAGCTCGTTAGCGGTAGACACCGGGGAGCTGTTTTTT.

The CDR3 loop reads CASSLDGSGITGELFF. CDR3 nucleotides: TGCGCCAGCAGCTTGGATGGTAGCGGGATTACCGGGGAGCTGTTTTTT. The genes are TRBV5-1 and TRBJ2-2; 8 nucleotides align to TRBD2. Looked up from germline, CDR1 is SGHRS and CDR2 is YFSETQ. Trimming took 0 bases from V and 5 from J; bases not matched to a gene: 6. The CDR3 totals 16 residues.

The chain has TRBV6-2 or TRBV6-3 and TRBJ2-1, with 7 positions matching TRBD1. With 0 bases clipped from V and 4 bases from J, the junction kept 9 bases outside the gene matches. This CDR3 spans 17 amino acids. The germline V gene has CDR1 MNHEY and CDR2 SVGEGT. CDR3 nucleotide sequence: TGTGCCAGCAGTTACTCCCCCCCAGGGGGAATATACAATGAGCAGTTCTTC. It yields the protein CASSYSPPGGIYNEQFF.

The chain is built from TRBV9 and TRBJ1-2; D not certain. V was pared by 0 bases and J by 3 bases, with 12 bases between. Germline lookup yields CDR1 SGDLS and CDR2 YYNGEE. The CDR3 is 15 residues long. CDR3 in amino acids: CASSVDRGGDYGYTF. The CDR3 DNA follows: TGTGCCAGCAGCGTAGATCGGGGAGGTGACTATGGCTACACCTTC.

The chain carries TRBV27 and TRBJ1-6, with 10 bases that match TRBD1. CDR1 MNHEY and CDR2 SMNVEV come from the germline V gene (reference sequence). After removal of 1 base from V and 9 bases from J, the junction contained 6 bases not matched to a gene. This CDR3 is 16 amino acids long. This CDR3 is CASSLFAGQGLSPLHF. The CDR3 DNA reads as TGTGCCAGCAGTTTATTCGCGGGACAGGGGCTTTCACCCCTCCACTTT.

The chain links TRBV11-2 to TRBJ1-2, with D possibly being TRBD1 (5 bases). The CDR3 covers 13 residues. V was pared by 1 base and J by 3 bases, with 6 bases between. The germline gives CDR1 SGHAT, CDR2 FQNNGV. CDR3 in DNA: TGTGCCAGCAGCTTAGGACAGTACTATGGCTACACCTTC. It codes for CASSLGQYYGYTF.

V is TRBV5-4 and J is TRBJ1-2; TRBD1 matches 7 bases. The CDR3 runs 17 residues. The germline CDR1 and CDR2 sequences are SGHNT and YYREEE (reference sequence). The J segment lost 4 bases and the V segment lost 4 bases, leaving 16 bases of the junction unmatched. The CDR3 nucleotides are TGTGCCAGCAGCGACAGGGCCGCAAGGGAACCCCCCTATGGCTACACCTTC. Its translation is CASSDRAAREPPYGYTF. Full variable domain (remainder filled in from reference TRBV5-4 and TRBJ1-2): ETGVTQSPTHLIKTRGQQVTLRCSSQSGHNTVSWYQQALGQGPQFIFQYYREEENGRGNFPPRFSGLQFPNYSSELNVNALELDDSALYLCASSDRAAREPPYGYTFGSGTRLTVV.

The V gene is TRBV5-1, the J gene TRBJ2-3; D uncertain. With 0 bases removed from V and 1 base from J, the gap between germline ends came to 6 bases. The CDR3 spans 14 residues. Germline CDR1 SGHRS, CDR2 YFSETQ. Written as DNA, the CDR3 is TGCGCCAGCAGCTTGGTTGTAGGCACAGATACGCAGTATTTT. Its protein product is CASSLVVGTDTQYF.

This chain links TRBV30 with TRBJ2-7; 9 nucleotides line up with TRBD1. CDR3 length: 14 residues. Trimming took 2 bases from V and 5 from J; bases not matched to a gene: 7. Germline loops: CDR1 GTSNPN, CDR2 SVGIG (reference sequence). This chain's CDR3 is CAWSLGTGSNEQYF. The CDR3 DNA sequence: TGTGCCTGGAGTCTCGGGACAGGGTCCAACGAGCAGTACTTC.

The V and J genes are TRBV19 and TRBJ2-1, with TRBD2 matching 11 bases. Germline loops: CDR1 LNHDA, CDR2 SQIVND (reference sequence). The V gene end was trimmed by 6 bases and the J gene end by 14 bases; junction bases not matched to a gene: 15. The CDR3 runs to 15 residues. The CDR3 sequence: CASRDRASGGSPEFF. The CDR3 DNA reads as TGTGCCAGTAGGGATCGGGCTAGCGGGGGGTCTCCAGAGTTCTTC.

The chain links TRBV6-5 to TRBJ2-7; D remains unclear. The CDR3 runs 14 residues. V gave up 7 bases and J gave up 2 bases, with 15 bases separating them. Germline V gives CDR1 MNHEY, CDR2 SVGAGI. The CDR3 DNA reads TGTGCCAGCACTTCCAGGTCCGGCACCTACGAGCAGTACTTC. Protein product: CASTSRSGTYEQYF.

V and J are TRBV5-6 and TRBJ2-5; 7 bases align to TRBD1. Germline values: CDR1 SGHDT, CDR2 YYEEEE. V shed 2 bases and J 7 bases; nucleotides not matched to a gene: 8. This CDR3 is 14 amino acids long. The chain's CDR3 is CASSLRQGVPTQYF. The DNA for the CDR3 is TGTGCCAGCAGCTTACGTCAGGGGGTCCCGACCCAGTACTTC.

The rearrangement joins TRBV4-3 to TRBJ2-3, with 11 bases identical to TRBD2. CDR1 and CDR2 from the germline V gene are LGHNA and YSLEER. The CDR3 has 15 residues. J was trimmed by 9 bases and V by 3 bases; bases with no gene match: 8. The CDR3 coding sequence is TGCGCCAGCAGCCAGGTAGCGGGGGGGCAAGGAACGCAGTATTTT. As protein: CASSQVAGGQGTQYF.

This clone appeared once. V usage is TRBV6-5 and J usage is TRBJ2-7; tentatively, D is TRBD2 (6 bases). This CDR3 is built from 15 residues. Between the trimmed V and J ends, which lost 6 bases and 0 bases, there was a span of 15 bases. CDR1 is MNHEY, CDR2 SVGAGI, per germline. The CDR3 reads CASREGYRPSYEQYF. CDR3 bases: TGTGCCAGCAGGGAGGGGTACAGGCCCTCCTACGAGCAGTACTTC.

CDR3 sequence: CASSEPGGHYGYTF. CDR3 nucleotides: TGTGCCAGCAGTGAACCAGGGGGCCACTATGGCTACACCTTC. The genes are TRBV6-1 and TRBJ1-2, with 8 bases lining up with TRBD1. Trimming cost V 2 bases and J 3 bases; bases outside gene matches: 2. Germline V gene data show CDR1 as MNHNS and CDR2 as SASEGT. The CDR3 runs 14 residues.

V usage is TRBV2 and J usage is TRBJ1-6, with 8 bases aligning to TRBD1. The CDR3 consists of 15 residues. With V trimmed by 9 bases and J by 2 bases, 6 bases remained unmatched. CDR1 SNHLY and CDR2 FYNNEI come from the germline V gene. The CDR3 region is CARATGGAYNSPLHF. For the CDR3, the DNA is TGTGCCAGGGCAACAGGGGGAGCCTATAATTCACCCCTCCACTTT.

The chain employs TRBV3-1 (or the pseudogene TRBV3-2) and TRBJ2-7, with 9 nucleotides matching TRBD1. CDR1 is LGHDT and CDR2 is YNNKEL in the germline V gene (reference sequence). The V gene end was trimmed by 1 base and the J gene end by 4 bases; junction bases not matched to a gene: 5. This CDR3 region has 15 residues. In DNA form, the CDR3 reads TGTGCCAGCAGCCAAGTCGGACAGGGGAGGTACGAGCAGTACTTC. Translated, it gives CASSQVGQGRYEQYF.

The chain carries TRBV2 and TRBJ2-3; the match to TRBD1 covers 8 bases. The ends lost 6 bases at V and 2 bases at J; junction bases unmatched: 7. The germline V gene encodes CDR1 SNHLY and CDR2 FYNNEI. The CDR3 loop spans 15 amino acids. CDR3 region: CASSGQGGNTDTQYF. For the CDR3, the DNA is TGTGCCAGCAGCGGACAGGGCGGAAACACAGATACGCAGTATTTT.

This sequence joins TRBV12-3 or TRBV12-4 and TRBJ2-1; D gene ambiguous. CDR3 length: 12 amino acids. Trimming stripped 5 bases from V and 6 bases from J, with 8 bases between. The CDR3 coding sequence is TGTGCCAGCAGTCCCTTCGGCAATGAGCAGTTCTTC. Amino acid sequence: CASSPFGNEQFF.

The CDR3 DNA sequence: TGTGCCAGCAGTCAATTTTCGACAGAAGATACGCAGTATTTT. This codes for CASSQFSTEDTQYF. This rearrangement joins TRBV3-1 (or the pseudogene TRBV3-2) to TRBJ2-3, with D possibly being TRBD1 (5 bases). CDR3 length: 14 residues. V lost 6 bases to trimming and J lost 5 bases, with 15 bases between them. Germline CDR1 reads LGHDT; CDR2 reads YNNKEL (reference sequence).

The chain employs TRBV5-6 and TRBJ2-5; 10 bases line up with TRBD2. V shed 4 bases and J 2 bases; nucleotides not matched to a gene: 5. This CDR3 is 15 amino acids long. The germline gives CDR1 SGHDT, CDR2 YYEEEE. CDR3 region: CASSLGLAAQETQYF. In DNA, the CDR3 is TGTGCCAGCAGCCTCGGACTAGCGGCGCAAGAGACCCAGTACTTC.

This chain connects TRBV5-1 to TRBJ2-7, with a possible D match to TRBD1 (6 bases). Germline V gene lookup returns CDR1 SGHRS and CDR2 YFSETQ. V lost 4 bases and J lost 4, with 15 bases in between. CDR3 length: 14 residues. As DNA, the CDR3 is TGCGCCAGCAGCCCCGGCCAGGGGCTATACGAGCAGTACTTC. It encodes CASSPGQGLYEQYF. Full variable domain (remainder filled in from reference TRBV5-1 and TRBJ2-7): KAGVTQTPRYLIKTRGQQVTLSCSPISGHRSVSWYQQTPGQGLQFLFEYFSETQRNKGNFPGRFSGRQFSNSRSEMNVSTLELGDSALYLCASSPGQGLYEQYFGPGTRLTVT.

V usage is TRBV6-5 and J usage is TRBJ2-7; a weak D match, TRBD1 (6 bases). Germline V gene sequence: CDR1 MNHEY, CDR2 SVGAGI. There are 15 residues in the CDR3. V was shortened by 4 bases and J by 4 bases, with 17 bases between the two germline ends. The CDR3 protein is CASSLSPGQDYEQYF. The DNA of the CDR3 is TGTGCCAGCAGTTTATCGCCGGGACAAGATTACGAGCAGTACTTC.

The chain recombines TRBV4-1 with TRBJ2-3; a weak D match, TRBD2 (5 bases). Germline lookup yields CDR1 MGHRA and CDR2 YSYEKL. V lost 4 bases to trimming and J lost 0 bases, with 11 bases between them. The CDR3 extends over 15 amino acids. CDR3 protein: CASSLEWTSTDTQYF. CDR3 nucleotide sequence: TGCGCCAGCAGCCTCGAGTGGACTAGCACAGATACGCAGTATTTT.

The genes are TRBV7-2 and TRBJ2-1; D not resolved. The germline gives CDR1 SGHTA, CDR2 FQGNSA. The ends were cut back, 5 bases at V and 0 bases at J, with 11 bases in the middle. This CDR3 region has 15 residues. CDR3 in amino acids: CASSPELLSYNEQFF. The CDR3 DNA follows: TGTGCCAGCAGCCCCGAACTCCTCTCCTACAATGAGCAGTTCTTC.

The rearrangement links TRBV6-5 to TRBJ1-6, with D uncertain. V was cut by 3 bases and J by 5 bases, with 8 bases left in between. The CDR3 loop spans 14 amino acids. CDR1 is MNHEY, CDR2 SVGAGI, per germline. The DNA for the CDR3 is TGTGCCAGCAGTTATCAGATTAATAATTCACCCCTCCACTTT. It translates to CASSYQINNSPLHF.

V gene TRBV4-2 combines with J gene TRBJ1-2; D is perhaps TRBD1 (5 bases). Germline lookup yields CDR1 LGHNA and CDR2 YNFKEQ. V shed 0 bases and J shed 4 bases, with 9 bases lying between them. CDR3 length: 14 amino acids. CDR3 DNA sequence: TGTGCCAGCAGCCAAGATAGGACAAGCTATGGCTACACCTTC. It specifies CASSQDRTSYGYTF.

The rearrangement links TRBV7-8 to TRBJ2-7, with a weak D call TRBD1 (5 bases). V was pared by 1 base and J by 2 bases, with 12 bases between. The CDR3 has 15 amino acids. Germline V gene data show CDR1 as SGHVS and CDR2 as FQNEAQ. The CDR3 region has the DNA TGTGCCAGCAGCTTAGGGGGCTCCCAAACCTACGAGCAGTACTTC. Translation gives CASSLGGSQTYEQYF. The full variable domain, in which reference TRBV7-8 and TRBJ2-7 provide the parts outside the CDR3, is GAGVSQSPRYKVAKRGQDVALRCDPISGHVSLFWYQQALGQGPEFLTYFQNEAQLDKSGLPSDRFFAERPEGSVSTLKIQRTQQEDSAVYLCASSLGGSQTYEQYFGPGTRLTVT.